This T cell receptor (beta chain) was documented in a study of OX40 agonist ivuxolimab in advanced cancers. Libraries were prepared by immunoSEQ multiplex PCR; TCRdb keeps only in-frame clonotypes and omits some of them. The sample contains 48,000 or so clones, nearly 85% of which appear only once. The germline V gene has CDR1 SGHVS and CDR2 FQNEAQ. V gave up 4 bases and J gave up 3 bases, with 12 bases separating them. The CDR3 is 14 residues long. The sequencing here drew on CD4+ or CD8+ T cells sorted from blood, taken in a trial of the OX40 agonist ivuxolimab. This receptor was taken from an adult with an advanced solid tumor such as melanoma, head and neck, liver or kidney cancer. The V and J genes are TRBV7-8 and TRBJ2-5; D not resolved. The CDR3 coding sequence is TGTGCCAGCAGCTCGCTCGACTGGAAAGAGACCCAGTACTTC. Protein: CASSSLDWKETQYF.